This T cell receptor beta chain originates from a study of Graves' ophthalmopathy and Graves' hyperthyroidism (dated by TCRdb to the late 2010s). Study-level background: Peripheral blood samples were taken at the time of initial diagnosis, before any treatment was given. The approximately 100 discovery patients were divided at random into training and test sets in a 7:3 ratio. The study used signatures of the TCR beta repertoire to tell Graves' ophthalmopathy apart from Graves' hyperthyroidism and to predict which patients would progress to ophthalmopathy. In over 5 hyperthyroidism patients, the T-cell repertoires found in thyroid tissue were compared with those found in blood. In total, 135 blood samples were TCR-sequenced: 43 ophthalmopathy, some 75 hyperthyroidism and roughly 17 hyperthyroidism-to-ophthalmopathy patients. Following sampling, methimazole starting at 30 mg daily was administered to hyperthyroidism patients, and high-dose intravenous methylprednisolone was administered to ophthalmopathy patients. To explore V-J signatures that distinguish ophthalmopathy from hyperthyroidism, a discovery set of about a hundred patients was enrolled, made up of 43 with ophthalmopathy and fewer than 60 with stable hyperthyroidism. An independent validation cohort comprised 18 hyperthyroidism patients and over 15 patients who later progressed from hyperthyroidism to ophthalmopathy. Summary of the overall study and its limitations: No statistical method was used to set the sample size in advance, and the investigators knew which group each participant was assigned to. In validation, the model predicted ophthalmopathy progression with over 60% sensitivity and 72% to 80% specificity; 12 predicted patients were CT-confirmed with GO in a median of about 6.1 months. Among expanded thyroid clonotypes with frequency above 0.001, most also showed up in blood, which suggests that blood repertoires may reflect the thyroid immune response. In cross-validation, the 13-signature model distinguished ophthalmopathy from stable hyperthyroidism with around 86% sensitivity and approximately 81% specificity, while in the test set the corresponding values were approximately 80% and 75%.

In regard to this clonotype: The target of this receptor is not known. Base qualities are missing; no much larger clone stands one base away.

CDR1 and CDR2, looked up from the germline V gene, are SQVTM and ANQGSEA. The CDR3 runs 11 amino acids, cysteine and phenylalanine included. Solely the CDR3 DNA is kept, with 33 bases framed from the first base. The trim is 7 bases for V and 2 bases for J, with a gap of 8 bases between the germline ends. For repertoire sequencing, the TCR beta CDR3 regions were amplified from RNA transcripts. A first-round RT-PCR used HTBI primers with the Qiagen OneStep RT-PCR kit, followed by a second-round multiplex PCR, size selection and purification. Sequencing of the libraries was carried out on an Illumina HiSeq2000 in paired-end mode with 100 bp reads. The authors processed their data as follows. SOAPnuke was used to process the reads, removing any read that contained adapters or uncalled bases, had a mean Phred below 15, or lacked an exact match to the constant primer or identifier. COPE v1.2.5 was used to merge the high-quality paired reads. Clonotypes were defined as unique nucleotide sequences and were aligned to IMGT TRB V, D and J references using MiTCR v1.1. Only V-J combinations with frequency above 0.0001 were analysed, covering about 99% of repertoires. For each V-J combination, a TCR clonal expansion and chaos score was defined as the ratio of F50 clonal expansion to chaos observed in the TCRdist matrix. Welch's t-statistics and random forest were used to reduce features to over ten V-J combinations, which were fed into a naive Bayes classifier. The similarity between thyroid and blood repertoires was quantified using the Morisita-Horn index. TCRdb trimmed public reads at Q25 via fastp, called clones via MiXCR and kept in-frame beta chains. Every entry covers one CDR3 protein and lists the most common genes and DNA from its rows. These V and J calls are TCRdb output, not the study's own analysis. Counted in this sample were hundreds of thousands of distinct CDR3 sequences; 21% of them appeared once. The ten top clones hold 2.5% to 3.5% of the sample.

Hyperthyroidism was considered stable if no progression to ophthalmopathy occurred within 18 months of follow-up. Hyperthyroidism patients were newly diagnosed, were aged 18 to 65 years, and had a disease duration under 2 months. Patients with other autoimmune diseases, uncontrolled infections, pregnancy or lactation were excluded. Clinical symptoms, serum thyroxine, TRAb, thyroid ultrasound and orbital computed tomography formed the basis of the diagnosis. Using Ficoll-Paque density gradient centrifugation, PBMCs were isolated from 9.5 to 10 ml of fresh peripheral blood. Trizol reagent was used to extract the total RNA, and its quality was then checked on an Agilent 2100 Bioanalyzer.

The chain joins TRBV29-1 to TRBJ2-5; confidence is insufficient to name the D gene. This receptor was identified in a young woman with stable Graves' hyperthyroidism. Donor details come from another sample of the same person, matched by shared clones. The sequenced sample was peripheral blood. The CDR3: CSGAYQETQYF. The DNA sequence follows: TGCAGCGGTGCTTATCAAGAGACCCAGTACTTC.